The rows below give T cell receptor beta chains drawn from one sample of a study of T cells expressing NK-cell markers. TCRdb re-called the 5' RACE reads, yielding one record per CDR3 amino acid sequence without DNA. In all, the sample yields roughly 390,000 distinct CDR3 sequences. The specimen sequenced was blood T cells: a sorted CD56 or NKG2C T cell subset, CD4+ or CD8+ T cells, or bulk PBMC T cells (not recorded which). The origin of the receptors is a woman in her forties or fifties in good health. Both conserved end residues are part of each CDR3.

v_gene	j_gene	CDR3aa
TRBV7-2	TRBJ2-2	CASSLRQAGELFF
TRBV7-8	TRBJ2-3	CASSLRVGLAKDTQYF
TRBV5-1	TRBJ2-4	CASSLEGQGPSLAKNIQYF
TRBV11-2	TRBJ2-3	CASSLLPVAGGFSDTQYF
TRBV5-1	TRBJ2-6	CASSLERQRRSGANVLTF
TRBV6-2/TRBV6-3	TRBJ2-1	CASSYWTGFYNEQFF
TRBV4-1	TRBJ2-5	CASSQTQGLVQETQYF
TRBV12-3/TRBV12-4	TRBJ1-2	CASSPLDSNGYTF
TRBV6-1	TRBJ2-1	CASSAKAGGEQFF
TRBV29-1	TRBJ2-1	CSVGREGRYNEQFF
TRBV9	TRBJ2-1	CASSVGLQVFNEQFF
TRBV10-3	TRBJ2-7	CASQRQLGDSYEQYF
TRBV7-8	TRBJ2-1	CASSERDYNEQFF
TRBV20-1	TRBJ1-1	CSARTGRDTEAFF
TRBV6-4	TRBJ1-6	CASSDTGANNSPLHF
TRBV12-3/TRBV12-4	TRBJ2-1	CASRDPYPYNEQFF
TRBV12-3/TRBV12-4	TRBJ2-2	CASRQVRSTGELFF
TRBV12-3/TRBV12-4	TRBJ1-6	CASSLDGYNSPLHF
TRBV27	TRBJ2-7	CASKTLADSYEQYF
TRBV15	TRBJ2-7	CATSLTSGEEQYF
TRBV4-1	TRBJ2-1	CASSQLPGTGSNEQFF
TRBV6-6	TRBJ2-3	CASSLGPRLADPDTQYF
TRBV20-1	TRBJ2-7	CSASSAGEQYF
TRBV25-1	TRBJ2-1	CASSESGMVAGANEQFF
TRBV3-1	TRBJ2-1	CASSRQISGILNNEQFF
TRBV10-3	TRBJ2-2	CAISVEGSNTGELFF
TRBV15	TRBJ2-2	CATSRVGRSNTGELFF
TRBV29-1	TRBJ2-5	CSVEDWTGMNLQETQYF
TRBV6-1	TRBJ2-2	CASSSRTSGITTGELFF